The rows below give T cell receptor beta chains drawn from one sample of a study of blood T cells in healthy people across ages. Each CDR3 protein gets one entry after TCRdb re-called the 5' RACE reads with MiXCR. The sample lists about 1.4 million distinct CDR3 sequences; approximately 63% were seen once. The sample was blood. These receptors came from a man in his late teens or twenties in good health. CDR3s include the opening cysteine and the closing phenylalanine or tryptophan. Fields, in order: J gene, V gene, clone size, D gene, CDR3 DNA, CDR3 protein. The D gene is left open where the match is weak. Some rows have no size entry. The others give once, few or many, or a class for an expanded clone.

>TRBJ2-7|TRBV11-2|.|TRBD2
TGTGCCAGCAGCTTAGGGGCGGGAGGACTTAACTACGAGCAGTACTTC
CASSLGAGGLNYEQYF
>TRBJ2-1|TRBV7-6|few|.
TGTGCCAGCAGCTTAGGTGCTGCCAATGAGCAGTTCTTC
CASSLGAANEQFF
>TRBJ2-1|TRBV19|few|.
TGTGCCAGTAGTATCTGGGACGGCAGCTCCTACAATGAGCAGTTCTTC
CASSIWDGSSYNEQFF
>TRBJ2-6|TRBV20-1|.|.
TGCAGTGCTAGAGATCTTCGCGACTACCAACCCTCTGGGGCCAACGTCCTGACTTTC
CSARDLRDYQPSGANVLTF
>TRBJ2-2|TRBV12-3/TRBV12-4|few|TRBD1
TGTGCCAGCAGTTCGGGACAGGGGGTGTCCGGGGAGCTGTTTTTT
CASSSGQGVSGELFF
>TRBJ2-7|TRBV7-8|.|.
TGTGCCAGCAGCCCCATTCTGGGGGCTAGCTACGAGCAGTACTTC
CASSPILGASYEQYF
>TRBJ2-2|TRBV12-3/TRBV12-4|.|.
TGTGCCAGCAGTTTATTTCCAGGGGTTCACGGGGAGCTGTTTTTT
CASSLFPGVHGELFF
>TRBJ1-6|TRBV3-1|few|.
TGTGCCAGCAGCCAAAACTCCCCGGCCAATTCACCCCTCCACTTT
CASSQNSPANSPLHF
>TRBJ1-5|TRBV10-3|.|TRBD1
TGTGCCATCAGAGTGGACAGGGCACAGCCCCAGCATTTT
CAIRVDRAQPQHF
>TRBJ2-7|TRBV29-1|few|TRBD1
TGCAGCGTCCAACGGGACAGCTCCTACGAGCAGTACTTC
CSVQRDSSYEQYF
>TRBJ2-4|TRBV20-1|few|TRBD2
TGCAGTGCCGCCCCCCCGGGAGGAATTAAAAACATTCAGTACTTC
CSAAPPGGIKNIQYF
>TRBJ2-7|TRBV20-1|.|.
TGCAGTGCCCACAACAGGGTGTTGGGAGGCGAGCAGTACTTC
CSAHNRVLGGEQYF
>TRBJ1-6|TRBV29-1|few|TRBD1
TGCAGCGTTCGGACAGGAGGGGATTTAACCCTCCACTTT
CSVRTGGDLTLHF
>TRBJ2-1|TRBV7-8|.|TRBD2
TGTGCCAGCAGCCAGAGGTGGGGTAGCGGGAGTGCCTACAATGAGCAGTTCTTC
CASSQRWGSGSAYNEQFF
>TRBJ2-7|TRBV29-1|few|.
TGCAGCGTTGAGGACCCCCCGGGGCAGTACTTC
CSVEDPPGQYF
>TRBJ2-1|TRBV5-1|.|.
TGCGCCAGCAGCTTGGGGGCAGGGCTGGATGAGCAGTTCTTC
CASSLGAGLDEQFF
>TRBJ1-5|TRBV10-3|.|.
TGTGCCATCAGTGAGCTAGATAGCAATCAGCCCCAGCATTTT
CAISELDSNQPQHF